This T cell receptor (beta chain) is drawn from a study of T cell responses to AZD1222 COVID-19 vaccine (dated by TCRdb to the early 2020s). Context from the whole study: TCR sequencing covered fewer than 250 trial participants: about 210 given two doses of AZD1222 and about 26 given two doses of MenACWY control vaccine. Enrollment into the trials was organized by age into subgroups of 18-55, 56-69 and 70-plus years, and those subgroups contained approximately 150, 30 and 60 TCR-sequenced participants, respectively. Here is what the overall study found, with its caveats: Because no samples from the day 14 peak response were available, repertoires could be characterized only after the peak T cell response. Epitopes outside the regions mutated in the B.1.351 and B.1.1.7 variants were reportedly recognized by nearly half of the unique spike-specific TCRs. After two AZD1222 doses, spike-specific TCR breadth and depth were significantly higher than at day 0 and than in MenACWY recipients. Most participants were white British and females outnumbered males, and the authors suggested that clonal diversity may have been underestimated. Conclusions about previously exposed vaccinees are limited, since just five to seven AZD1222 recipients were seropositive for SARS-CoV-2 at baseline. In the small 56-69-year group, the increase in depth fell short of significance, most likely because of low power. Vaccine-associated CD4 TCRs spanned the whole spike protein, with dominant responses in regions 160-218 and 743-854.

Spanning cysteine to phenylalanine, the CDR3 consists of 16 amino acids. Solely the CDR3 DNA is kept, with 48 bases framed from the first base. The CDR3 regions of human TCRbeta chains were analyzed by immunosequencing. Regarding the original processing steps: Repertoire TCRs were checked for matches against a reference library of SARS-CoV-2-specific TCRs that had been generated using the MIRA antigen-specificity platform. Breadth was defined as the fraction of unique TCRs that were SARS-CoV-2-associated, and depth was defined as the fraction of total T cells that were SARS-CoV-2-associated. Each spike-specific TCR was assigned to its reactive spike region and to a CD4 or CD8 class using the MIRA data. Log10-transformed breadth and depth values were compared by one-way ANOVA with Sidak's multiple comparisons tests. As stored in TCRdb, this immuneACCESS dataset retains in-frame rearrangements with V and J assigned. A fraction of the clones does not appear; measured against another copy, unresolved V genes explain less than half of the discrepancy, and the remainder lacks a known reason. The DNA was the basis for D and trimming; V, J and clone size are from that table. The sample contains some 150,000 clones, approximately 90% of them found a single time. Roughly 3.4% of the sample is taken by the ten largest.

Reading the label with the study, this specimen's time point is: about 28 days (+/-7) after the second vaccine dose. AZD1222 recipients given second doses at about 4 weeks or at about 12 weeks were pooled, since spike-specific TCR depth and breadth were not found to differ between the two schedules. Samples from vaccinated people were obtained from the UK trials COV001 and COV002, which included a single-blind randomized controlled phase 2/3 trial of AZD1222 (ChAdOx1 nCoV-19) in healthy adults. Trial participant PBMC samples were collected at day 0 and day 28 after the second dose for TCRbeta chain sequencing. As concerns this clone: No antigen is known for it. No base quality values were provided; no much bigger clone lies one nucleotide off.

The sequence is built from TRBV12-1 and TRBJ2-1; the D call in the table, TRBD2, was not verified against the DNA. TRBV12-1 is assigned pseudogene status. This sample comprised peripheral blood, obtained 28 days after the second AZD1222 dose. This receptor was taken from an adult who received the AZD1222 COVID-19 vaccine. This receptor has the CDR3 CASSFGIAGGYNEQFF. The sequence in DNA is TGTGCCAGCAGCTTTGGGATAGCGGGAGGTTACAATGAGCAGTTCTTC.